This T cell receptor beta chain was sequenced during a study of OX40 agonist ivuxolimab in advanced cancers. Looked up from germline, CDR1 is SGHDN and CDR2 is FVKESK. The V gene lost 4 bases and the J gene lost 4 bases, with 11 bases spanning the gap. The CDR3 spans 13 residues. Repertoires were generated with immunoSEQ multiplex PCR, while TCRdb's copy carries only in-frame clones and drops some. The sample records some 83,000 clones, over 90% being singletons. The chain couples TRBV14 to TRBJ2-7, with no clear D. This specimen consisted of CD4+ or CD8+ T cells sorted from blood, obtained in a trial of the OX40 agonist ivuxolimab. The TCR comes from an adult with an advanced solid tumor such as melanoma, head and neck, liver or kidney cancer. The CDR3 DNA is TGTGCCAGCAGCCTCGGCTTAATATACGAGCAGTACTTC. It yields the protein CASSLGLIYEQYF.